Below are 32 T cell receptor beta chains sequenced from a single sample in a study of blood T cell repertoires in COVID-19. Sequenced by immunoSEQ multiplex PCR; TCRdb stores in-frame clones only, minus some. The profile shows approximately 210,000 clones, just over 90% of them singletons. The source material was peripheral blood. The receptors originated from a man aged 25 to 40 with acute or convalescent COVID-19.

V usage is TRBV20-1 and J usage is TRBJ2-1, with 11 bases fitting TRBD2. The V segment lost 3 bases and the J segment 0 bases; nucleotides outside the gene matches: 13. The CDR3 consists of 19 residues. Germline values: CDR1 DFQATT, CDR2 SNEGSKA (reference sequence). CDR3 bases: TGCAGTGCTAGTAGCGGGGGGGCGGTCAGACTTAGCTCCTACAATGAGCAGTTCTTC. The encoded protein is CSASSGGAVRLSSYNEQFF.

The J gene is TRBJ2-7, the V gene TRBV14; 7 nucleotides agree with TRBD2. There are 14 residues in the CDR3. Per the germline V gene, CDR1 is SGHDN and CDR2 is FVKESK. J lost 3 bases, V lost 1 base, and 3 bases had no gene match. CDR3 in DNA: TGTGCCAGCAGCCAAGGATCTAGCGGCTACGAGCAGTACTTC. Its translation: CASSQGSSGYEQYF.

V gene TRBV2 combines with J gene TRBJ2-2; 9 nucleotides agree with TRBD1. The germline V gene has CDR1 SNHLY and CDR2 FYNNEI. The V and J ends lost 8 bases and 5 bases, in that order; junction bases with no gene match: 6. There are 14 residues in the CDR3. The CDR3 loop reads CASDKGQGTGELFF. The CDR3 DNA follows: TGTGCCAGCGACAAGGGACAGGGAACCGGGGAGCTGTTTTTT.

The rearrangement uses TRBV24-1 and TRBJ2-3; 8 positions match TRBD2. CDR3 length equals 16 residues. The V segment lost 0 bases and the J segment 2 bases; nucleotides outside the gene matches: 3. Germline loops: CDR1 KGHDR, CDR2 SFDVKD. The CDR3, as DNA: TGTGCCACCAGTGATTTGGGTAGCGGGGACACAGATACGCAGTATTTT. Translation gives CATSDLGSGDTDTQYF.

V and J are TRBV11-3 and TRBJ2-4; the match to TRBD2 covers 13 bases. The CDR3 length is 18 residues. From germline, CDR1 is SGHNT and CDR2 YENEEA. With V trimmed by 5 bases and J by 0 bases, 7 bases remained unmatched. CDR3 in amino acids: CASSPGTSGVLAKNIQYF. The CDR3, as DNA: TGTGCCAGCAGCCCCGGGACTAGCGGGGTTTTAGCCAAAAACATTCAGTACTTC. Full variable domain (rest looked up from reference TRBV11-3 and TRBJ2-4): EAGVVQSPRYKIIEKKQPVAFWCNPISGHNTLYWYLQNLGQGPELLIRYENEEAVDDSQLPKDRFSAERLKGVDSTLKIQPAELGDSAVYLCASSPGTSGVLAKNIQYFGAGTRLSVL.

This rearrangement joins TRBV3-1 (or the pseudogene TRBV3-2) to TRBJ1-6; D possibly corresponds to TRBD1 (6 bases). The germline CDR1 and CDR2 sequences are LGHDT and YNNKEL (reference sequence). CDR3 length: 15 residues. The V and J ends lost 2 bases and 6 bases respectively, with 11 bases between them. CDR3 DNA sequence: TGTGCCAGCAGCCAACCGGGACAACTTAATTCACCCCTCCACTTT. Amino acid sequence: CASSQPGQLNSPLHF.

The rearrangement joins TRBV11-3 to TRBJ2-2; 7 bases are a match to TRBD1. CDR3 length: 16 amino acids. The junction had 7 bases not matched to a gene; V was cut back by 5 bases and J by 1 base. Germline assignment: CDR1 SGHNT and CDR2 YENEEA. This CDR3 is CASSLQGGMNTGELFF. The CDR3 DNA follows: TGTGCCAGCAGCCTCCAAGGGGGCATGAACACCGGGGAGCTGTTTTTT.

This clone was seen a handful of times. The V and J genes are TRBV5-5 and TRBJ1-5; TRBD1 agrees at 7 bases. V lost 4 bases, J lost 4 bases, and 11 bases stayed unmatched. This CDR3 contains 16 residues. Per the germline V gene, CDR1 is SGHKS and CDR2 is YYEKEE (reference sequence). CDR3 protein: CASSAAGTALNQPQHF. Here the CDR3 DNA reads TGTGCCAGCAGCGCCGCCGGGACAGCCTTGAATCAGCCCCAGCATTTT.

This clone has a single count. This chain uses TRBV10-3 with TRBJ2-2; TRBD1 aligns across 8 bases. CDR1 is ENHRY, CDR2 SYGVKD, per germline. The CDR3 consists of 14 residues. Trimming at V came to 4 bases and at J to 6 bases, leaving 4 bases not matched to a gene. CDR3 nucleotides: TGTGCCATCAGTGCACAGGGGGTGGCCGGGGAGCTGTTTTTT. It encodes CAISAQGVAGELFF.

J is TRBJ2-7 and V is TRBV3-1 (or the pseudogene TRBV3-2); TRBD2 is a possible D gene (5 bases). V shed 4 bases and J shed 0 bases, with 10 bases lying between them. Germline V gene lookup returns CDR1 LGHDT and CDR2 YNNKEL (reference sequence). The CDR3 totals 14 residues. The CDR3 region has the DNA TGTGCCAGCAGCCTTAGTGAGGGCTCCTACGAGCAGTACTTC. Its translation: CASSLSEGSYEQYF.

The chain carries TRBV3-1 (or the pseudogene TRBV3-2) and TRBJ1-2, with D tentatively TRBD1 (5 bases). This CDR3 spans 14 amino acids. The germline V and J ends were trimmed by 1 base and 7 bases, with 13 bases remaining between them. The germline CDR1 and CDR2 sequences are LGHDT and YNNKEL (reference sequence). The CDR3 here is CASSQVRVGFGYTF. The CDR3 nucleotides read TGTGCCAGCAGCCAAGTCAGGGTGGGGTTTGGCTACACCTTC.

The rearrangement joins TRBV12-5 to TRBJ2-7; 10 bases match TRBD2. The germline CDR1 and CDR2 sequences are LGHNT and FRNRAP. V was pared by 3 bases and J by 2 bases, with 4 bases of the junction left unmatched. The CDR3 consists of 15 residues. CDR3 sequence reads: CASGFRLAGTYEQYF. The CDR3 nucleotides are TGTGCTAGTGGTTTTCGACTAGCGGGCACCTACGAGCAGTACTTC.

The chain is built from TRBV28 and TRBJ2-5; 11 bases map to TRBD2. After removal of 3 bases from V and 3 bases from J, the junction contained 6 bases not matched to a gene. Germline V CDR1 and CDR2: MDHEN, SYDVKM. The CDR3 is made up of 16 amino acids. CDR3 nucleotides: TGTGCCAGCAGTTTGGCTAGCGGGAGGAAAAAAGAGACCCAGTACTTC. The encoded protein is CASSLASGRKKETQYF. Variable domain in full (rest from reference TRBV28 and TRBJ2-5): DVKVTQSSRYLVKRTGEKVFLECVQDMDHENMFWYRQDPGLGLRLIYFSYDVKMKEKGDIPEGYSVSREKKERFSLILESASTNQTSMYLCASSLASGRKKETQYFGPGTRLLVL.

The chain uses TRBV5-1 and TRBJ1-2, with 7 bases identical to TRBD1. Germline V gene lookup returns CDR1 SGHRS and CDR2 YFSETQ. V shed 4 bases and J 7 bases; nucleotides not matched to a gene: 10. This CDR3 comprises 14 residues. CDR3 bases: TGCGCCAGCAGCCCCGACAGGGCGTCCCTTGGCTACACCTTC. This encodes CASSPDRASLGYTF.

Concerning this clone: This specimen includes other DNA sequences encoding the same CDR3. This rearrangement joins TRBV5-1 to TRBJ2-3, with 8 bases lining up with TRBD1. Germline V gene data show CDR1 as SGHRS and CDR2 as YFSETQ. Trimming at V came to 5 bases and at J to 1 base, leaving 6 bases not matched to a gene. The CDR3 runs 15 residues. CDR3 coding DNA: TGCGCCAGCAGTCCCGGACAGGGTGGCACAGATACGCAGTATTTT. Its protein product is CASSPGQGGTDTQYF.

This chain links TRBV30 with TRBJ1-2, with TRBD1 matching 9 bases. CDR3 length: 14 residues. V shed 8 bases, J shed 3 bases, and the junction held 10 bases outside the gene matches. CDR1 is GTSNPN, CDR2 SVGIG, per germline (reference sequence). The CDR3 coding sequence is TGTGCCACGGACAGGGGAACGAAGGACTATGGCTACACCTTC. It is translated as CATDRGTKDYGYTF.

The rearrangement links TRBV7-8 to TRBJ2-3, with D possibly TRBD2 on 5 matching bases. CDR1 is SGHVS, CDR2 FQNEAQ, per germline. V was clipped by 7 bases and J by 0 bases, with 14 bases between them. This CDR3 has 15 amino acids. The CDR3 region is CASTSGLLSTDTQYF. The CDR3 DNA reads as TGTGCCAGCACCTCAGGACTGTTGAGCACAGATACGCAGTATTTT. Combining the CDR3 with reference TRBV7-8 and TRBJ2-3 gives the whole variable domain GAGVSQSPRYKVAKRGQDVALRCDPISGHVSLFWYQQALGQGPEFLTYFQNEAQLDKSGLPSDRFFAERPEGSVSTLKIQRTQQEDSAVYLCASTSGLLSTDTQYFGPGTRLTVL.

This chain connects TRBV19 to TRBJ2-7, with 9 bases that match TRBD1. The germline gives CDR1 LNHDA, CDR2 SQIVND (reference sequence). The CDR3 loop spans 14 amino acids. V shed 3 bases, J shed 2 bases, and the junction held 2 bases outside the gene matches. The CDR3 loop reads CASSIGTGPYEQYF. The DNA for the CDR3 is TGTGCCAGTAGTATTGGGACAGGGCCCTACGAGCAGTACTTC.

The rearrangement uses TRBV30 and TRBJ2-1; 8 bases map to TRBD2. This CDR3 spans 13 amino acids. Looked up from germline, CDR1 is GTSNPN and CDR2 is SVGIG (reference sequence). With V trimmed by 2 bases and J by 7 bases, 4 bases remained unmatched. This CDR3 is CAWSRSGRNEQFF. Here the CDR3 DNA reads TGTGCCTGGAGTAGAAGCGGGAGAAATGAGCAGTTCTTC.

The chain uses TRBV18 and TRBJ1-5, with D perhaps TRBD1 (5 bases). CDR1 and CDR2 (germline): KGHSH, LQKENI. Trimming removed 4 bases from V and 6 bases from J, with 10 bases in between. The CDR3 extends over 13 amino acids. The CDR3 here is CASSRTGTQPQHF. The CDR3 DNA reads TGTGCCAGCTCACGCACAGGCACTCAGCCCCAGCATTTT.

The rearrangement uses TRBV19 and TRBJ1-2, with 7 nucleotides matching TRBD1. CDR1 is LNHDA and CDR2 is SQIVND in the germline V gene (reference sequence). V gave up 10 bases and J gave up 8 bases; unmatched junction bases: 13. The CDR3 sequence is 13 residues long. In DNA form, the CDR3 reads TGTGCCACCTGGATCGACAGGGCGCGAGGCTACACCTTC. This codes for CATWIDRARGYTF. Together with reference TRBV19 and TRBJ1-2, the CDR3 gives the full variable domain: DGGITQSPKYLFRKEGQNVTLSCEQNLNHDAMYWYRQDPGQGLRLIYYSQIVNDFQKGDIAEGYSVSREKKESFPLTVTSAQKNPTAFYLCATWIDRARGYTFGSGTRLTVV.

The chain is built from TRBV21-1 and TRBJ2-5; the DNA was not used to check the table's D call, TRBD1. TRBV21-1 is a pseudogene. CDR3 length: 13 residues. As DNA, the CDR3 is TGTGCCAGCAGCCCACAGGGCGGAGAGACCCAGTACTTC. It encodes CASSPQGGETQYF.

The rearrangement uses TRBV19 and TRBJ2-1, with TRBD1 as a possible D gene (5 bases). Germline-derived CDR1 and CDR2 are LNHDA and SQIVND (reference sequence). V was pared by 3 bases and J by 5 bases, with 20 bases between. CDR3 length equals 17 residues. The CDR3 nucleotides are TGTGCCAGTAGTATCCTCGCAGTTTGGGGCCTGAACAATGAGCAGTTCTTC. It is translated as CASSILAVWGLNNEQFF. Full variable domain (remainder filled in from reference TRBV19 and TRBJ2-1): DGGITQSPKYLFRKEGQNVTLSCEQNLNHDAMYWYRQDPGQGLRLIYYSQIVNDFQKGDIAEGYSVSREKKESFPLTVTSAQKNPTAFYLCASSILAVWGLNNEQFFGPGTRLTVL.

As to this clone: The sample holds other DNA sequences that translate to the same CDR3. DNA of the CDR3: TGTGCCAGCAACCGGGACAGTCGCAATCAGCCCCAGCATTTT. This codes for CASNRDSRNQPQHF. The rearrangement joins TRBV2 to TRBJ1-5, with TRBD1 identical over 7 bases. The length of the CDR3 is 14 residues. The V gene end was trimmed by 7 bases and the J gene end by 2 bases; junction bases not matched to a gene: 5. Germline lookup yields CDR1 SNHLY and CDR2 FYNNEI. The entire variable domain, with the rest obtained from reference TRBV2 and TRBJ1-5, is as follows: EPEVTQTPSHQVTQMGQEVILRCVPISNHLYFYWYRQILGQKVEFLVSFYNNEISEKSEIFDDQFSVERPDGSNFTLKIRSTKLEDSAMYFCASNRDSRNQPQHFGDGTRLSIL.

V and J are TRBV24-1 and TRBJ2-2; 8 bases align to TRBD1. The V and J ends lost 4 bases and 5 bases, in that order; junction bases with no gene match: 5. This CDR3 is built from 15 residues. Germline loops: CDR1 KGHDR, CDR2 SFDVKD. The CDR3 DNA follows: TGTGCCACCAGTGACCCGACAGGGGCGACCGGGGAGCTGTTTTTT. Protein product: CATSDPTGATGELFF.

The V call is TRBV20-1, the J call TRBJ1-2; D uncertain. Germline-derived CDR1 and CDR2 are DFQATT and SNEGSKA (reference sequence). V lost 7 bases, J lost 4 bases, and 10 bases lay in between. CDR3 length: 11 amino acids. The CDR3 loop is CSVPVVYGYTF. The CDR3 coding sequence is TGCAGTGTGCCAGTTGTCTATGGCTACACCTTC.

Only a few counts were recorded for this clone. The chain recombines TRBV28 with TRBJ2-3, with TRBD2 matching over 10 bases. Looked up from germline, CDR1 is MDHEN and CDR2 is SYDVKM. Losses at the gene ends were 3 bases for V and 1 base for J; bases not matched to a gene: 10. The CDR3 is 18 residues long. CDR3 bases: TGTGCCAGCAGTTTGGAACTAGCGGGAATAATAGGCACAGATACGCAGTATTTT. Translation: CASSLELAGIIGTDTQYF. The variable domain in full, with the rest retrieved from reference TRBV28 and TRBJ2-3, is DVKVTQSSRYLVKRTGEKVFLECVQDMDHENMFWYRQDPGLGLRLIYFSYDVKMKEKGDIPEGYSVSREKKERFSLILESASTNQTSMYLCASSLELAGIIGTDTQYFGPGTRLTVL.

The V and J genes are TRBV15 and TRBJ2-2, with 9 bases that match TRBD2. Looked up from germline, CDR1 is LNHNV and CDR2 is YYDKDF (reference sequence). This CDR3 has 17 amino acids. V gave up 0 bases and J gave up 2 bases; unmatched junction bases: 4. The CDR3 protein is CATSRDSGLANTGELFF. CDR3 in DNA: TGTGCCACCAGCAGAGATTCGGGACTAGCAAACACCGGGGAGCTGTTTTTT.

The chain uses TRBV18 and TRBJ2-1; tentative D call: TRBD1 (5 bases). V lost 2 bases and J 8 bases, leaving 10 bases between the germline ends. The germline gives CDR1 KGHSH, CDR2 LQKENI. This CDR3 is 13 amino acids long. The DNA for the CDR3 is TGTGCCAGCTCACCATCTCAGGGCTATGAGCAGTTCTTC. It is translated as CASSPSQGYEQFF. Full variable domain (missing parts from reference TRBV18 and TRBJ2-1): NAGVMQNPRHLVRRRGQEARLRCSPMKGHSHVYWYRQLPEEGLKFMVYLQKENIIDESGMPKERFSAEFPKEGPSILRIQQVVRGDSAAYFCASSPSQGYEQFFGPGTRLTVL.

This sequence joins TRBV5-1 and TRBJ1-1; D gene uncertain. Trimming took 1 base from V and 4 from J, leaving 14 bases between them. Germline V gives CDR1 SGHRS, CDR2 YFSETQ. CDR3 length: 15 residues. The CDR3 nucleotides read TGCGCCAGCAGCTTGACCGGTACCTCGGGCACTGAAGCTTTCTTT. Translation: CASSLTGTSGTEAFF.

The V call is TRBV3-1 (or the pseudogene TRBV3-2), the J call TRBJ1-4, with unresolved D. Germline V CDR1 and CDR2: LGHDT, YNNKEL (reference sequence). V dropped 5 bases and J dropped 8 bases, with 6 bases sitting between them. This CDR3 spans 11 amino acids. The CDR3 DNA is TGTGCCAGCAGCTTTGAGGAAAAACTGTTTTTT. Translating it yields CASSFEEKLFF.

This sequence joins TRBV10-1 and TRBJ1-1; D is possibly TRBD1 (5 bases). Trimming left V 4 bases short and J 7 bases short, with 7 bases between. CDR1 is WNHNN and CDR2 is SYGVQD in the germline V gene (reference sequence). The CDR3 is made up of 11 amino acids. CDR3 loop: CASSARDEAFF. CDR3 in DNA: TGCGCCAGCAGTGCCAGGGATGAAGCTTTCTTT.